The 15 T cell receptor beta chains below all came from one sample that was sequenced in a study of cytomegalovirus exposure and HLA in healthy donors. 60 Vbeta and 13 Jbeta primers were used in PCR. TCRdb's copy holds only in-frame clones and misses some; the assay was immunoSEQ multiplex PCR. The table records 65,000 to 85,000 clones, approximately 67% of them present only once. Input material: PBMCs. The receptors shown here come from a woman aged 25 to 39 in good health and CMV-seronegative.

The V call is TRBV10-1, the J call TRBJ1-3; D unclear. V lost 4 bases and J lost 0, with 7 bases in between. Per the germline V gene, CDR1 is WNHNN and CDR2 is SYGVQD (reference sequence). The CDR3 is made up of 14 amino acids. This CDR3 is CASSAQSSGNTIYF. Here the CDR3 DNA reads TGCGCCAGCAGTGCACAGAGCTCTGGAAACACCATATATTTT.

This clone was observed once. Here the CDR3 reads CASSPQGYGYTF. Here the CDR3 DNA reads TGTGCCAGTAGTCCACAGGGTTATGGCTACACCTTC. The chain couples TRBV19 to TRBJ1-2, with D possibly being TRBD1 (6 bases). The V gene lost 5 bases and the J gene lost 5 bases, with 9 bases spanning the gap. The CDR3 covers 12 residues. Germline V gene lookup returns CDR1 LNHDA and CDR2 SQIVND (reference sequence).

The V gene is TRBV6-5, the J gene TRBJ2-7, with a possible D match to TRBD2 (7 bases). This CDR3 has 14 residues. The V end lost 5 bases, the J end lost 6 bases, and 17 bases lay between the germline ends. Germline CDR1 and CDR2: MNHEY and SVGAGI. In nucleotides, the CDR3 is TGTGCCAGCAGTGAGGGGGGGCAAATTATCGAGCAGTACTTC. Protein product: CASSEGGQIIEQYF.

This chain connects TRBV18 to TRBJ1-2; 7 nucleotides line up with TRBD1. The ends lost 6 bases at V and 0 bases at J; junction bases unmatched: 4. Germline values: CDR1 KGHSH, CDR2 LQKENI. This CDR3 region has 14 residues. CDR3 loop: CASSGTVPNYGYTF. CDR3 DNA sequence: TGTGCCAGCTCGGGGACAGTTCCTAACTATGGCTACACCTTC. The whole variable domain, filled in from reference TRBV18 and TRBJ1-2, reads NAGVMQNPRHLVRRRGQEARLRCSPMKGHSHVYWYRQLPEEGLKFMVYLQKENIIDESGMPKERFSAEFPKEGPSILRIQQVVRGDSAAYFCASSGTVPNYGYTFGSGTRLTVV.

The V gene is TRBV2, the J gene TRBJ1-4; D gene ambiguous. The germline V gene has CDR1 SNHLY and CDR2 FYNNEI. V shed 6 bases and J shed 2 bases, with 16 bases lying between them. CDR3 length: 16 amino acids. The CDR3 DNA follows: TGTGCCAGCAGCCGTGACACCCCTTCCACTAATGAAAAACTGTTTTTT. Amino acid sequence: CASSRDTPSTNEKLFF.

This clone was detected only a few times. J is TRBJ2-5 and V is TRBV29-1; 9 bases agree with TRBD1. CDR1 and CDR2 (germline): SQVTM, ANQGSEA. The CDR3 runs 14 residues. The chain's CDR3 is CSFRAGQGGETQYF. Here the CDR3 DNA reads TGCAGTTTCAGGGCGGGACAGGGAGGGGAGACCCAGTACTTC.

A remark on this clone: One end of the junction does not line up with germline, which may come from a read error. The chain links TRBV4-1 to TRBJ2-1, with D perhaps matching TRBD1 (6 bases). The CDR3 totals 16 residues. Germline V gene lookup returns CDR1 MGHRA and CDR2 YSYEKL. The CDR3 DNA sequence: TGTGCCAGCAGCCAAGATCCCAGGGGCCCCTACAATGAGCAGTTCTTC. Translated: CASSQDPRGPYNEQFF.

This clone appeared once. J is TRBJ1-2 and V is TRBV28; D remains ambiguous. With 8 bases removed from V and 8 bases from J, the gap between germline ends came to 12 bases. There are 11 residues in the CDR3. Germline V CDR1 and CDR2: MDHEN, SYDVKM. CDR3 in amino acids: CASSGVWGYTF. The CDR3 DNA reads TGTGCCAGCTCGGGTGTGTGGGGCTACACCTTC.

This clone came up a few times. In DNA form, the CDR3 reads TGCGCCAGCAGCCAAGAAGGGAGGGAGGTGGGCAATCAGCCCCAGCATTTT. As protein: CASSQEGREVGNQPQHF. V is TRBV4-1 and J is TRBJ1-5; D gene uncertain. The CDR3 totals 17 residues. V dropped 0 bases and J dropped 2 bases, with 14 bases sitting between them. The germline gives CDR1 MGHRA, CDR2 YSYEKL.

CDR3 bases: TGTGCCAGCAGCCAAGAGGCAGGGTTCACTGAAGCTTTCTTT. This translates into CASSQEAGFTEAFF. The V gene is TRBV4-2, the J gene TRBJ1-1; weak D call: TRBD1 (5 bases). With 0 bases removed from V and 4 bases from J, the gap between germline ends came to 9 bases. Germline CDR1 and CDR2: LGHNA and YNFKEQ. The CDR3 runs 14 residues.

The genes are TRBV7-9 and TRBJ2-3; tentatively, D is TRBD2 (5 bases). This CDR3 comprises 14 residues. Per germline, CDR1 SEHNR and CDR2 FQNEAQ (reference sequence). V lost 8 bases, J lost 2 bases, and 14 bases lay in between. Here the CDR3 DNA reads TGTGCCAGCGGACCATCGGGGAACACAGATACGCAGTATTTT. It translates to CASGPSGNTDTQYF.

CDR3 protein: CAWSFSGGTGELFF. The CDR3 DNA reads as TGTGCCTGGAGTTTTAGCGGGGGGACCGGGGAGCTGTTTTTT. The chain carries TRBV30 and TRBJ2-2, with 10 bases matching TRBD2. The CDR3 length is 14 residues. Per germline, CDR1 GTSNPN and CDR2 SVGIG (reference sequence). V shed 2 bases and J 5 bases; nucleotides not matched to a gene: 2.

The genes are TRBV18 and TRBJ1-3; D gene ambiguous. This CDR3 region has 14 residues. Germline lookup yields CDR1 KGHSH and CDR2 LQKENI. The germline V and J ends were trimmed by 5 bases and 0 bases, with 8 bases remaining between them. The CDR3 DNA reads TGTGCCAGCTCAGAGGGCAGCTCTGGAAACACCATATATTTT. It is translated as CASSEGSSGNTIYF.

The chain links TRBV7-3 to TRBJ2-2, with no clear D. Trimming took 2 bases from V and 0 from J, leaving 10 bases between them. CDR3 size: 16 residues. CDR1 and CDR2 (germline): SGHTA, FQGTGA. DNA for the CDR3: TGTGCCAGCAGCTTATATTCAGTTTCGAACACCGGGGAGCTGTTTTTT. It codes for CASSLYSVSNTGELFF.

This clone has only one observation. The chain combines TRBV30 with TRBJ1-5; TRBD1 might be the D (5 bases). CDR1 and CDR2 from the germline V gene are GTSNPN and SVGIG (reference sequence). This CDR3 is 14 amino acids long. Trimming removed 0 bases at V and 4 bases at J, with 10 bases between. CDR3 DNA: TGTGCCTGGAGTGTATCCAGGGTTAATCAGCCCCAGCATTTT. Its translation is CAWSVSRVNQPQHF.